This T cell receptor beta chain was documented in a study of T cell responses to AZD1222 COVID-19 vaccine. As for this clone: Its antigen is currently unknown.

General study findings and limits: Clonal diversity was possibly underestimated, and the donors were mostly white British, with more females.

The method was immunoSEQ multiplex PCR; TCRdb's version includes in-frame clones alone and lacks a portion of them. The profile covers 180,000 or so clones, with roughly 93% appearing a single time and roughly 1% taken by the ten largest. This CDR3 spans 14 amino acids. Trimming cost V 2 bases and J 7 bases, with 9 bases left between them. Per germline, CDR1 MNHEY and CDR2 SVGEGT. The source of this sequence is an adult who received the MenACWY meningococcal vaccine as a control. This material consisted of peripheral blood, taken 28 days after the second dose of the MenACWY control vaccine. This chain joins TRBV6-2 or TRBV6-3 and TRBJ1-6; D unclear. The CDR3 DNA sequence: TGTGCCAGCAGTTACAACGGACCGAATTCACCCCTCCACTTT. Its translation: CASSYNGPNSPLHF.